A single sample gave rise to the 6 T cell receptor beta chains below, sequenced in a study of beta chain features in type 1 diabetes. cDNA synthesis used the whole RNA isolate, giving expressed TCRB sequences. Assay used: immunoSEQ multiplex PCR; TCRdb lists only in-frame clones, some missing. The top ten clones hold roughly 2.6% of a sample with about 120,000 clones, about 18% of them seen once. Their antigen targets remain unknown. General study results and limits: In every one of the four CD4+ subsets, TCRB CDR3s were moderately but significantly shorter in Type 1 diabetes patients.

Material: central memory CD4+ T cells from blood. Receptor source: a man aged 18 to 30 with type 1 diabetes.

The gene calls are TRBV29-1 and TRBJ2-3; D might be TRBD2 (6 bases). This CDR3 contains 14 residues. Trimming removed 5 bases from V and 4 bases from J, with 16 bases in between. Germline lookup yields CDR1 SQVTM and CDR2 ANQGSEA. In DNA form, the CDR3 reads TGCAGCGTTCGGGTGGCGGGATTCTCAGATACGCAGTATTTT. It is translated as CSVRVAGFSDTQYF.

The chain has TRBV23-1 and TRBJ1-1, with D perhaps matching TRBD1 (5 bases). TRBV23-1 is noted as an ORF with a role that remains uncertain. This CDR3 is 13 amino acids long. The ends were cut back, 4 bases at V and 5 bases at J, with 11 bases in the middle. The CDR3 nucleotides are TGCGCCAGCAGTCTCGGGGGTAGAACTGAAGCTTTCTTT. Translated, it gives CASSLGGRTEAFF.

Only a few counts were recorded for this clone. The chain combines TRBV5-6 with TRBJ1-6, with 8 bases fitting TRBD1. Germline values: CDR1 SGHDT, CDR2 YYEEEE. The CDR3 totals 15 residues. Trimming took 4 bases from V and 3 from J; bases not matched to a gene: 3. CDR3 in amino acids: CASSGTGGYNSPLHF. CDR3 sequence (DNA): TGTGCCAGCAGCGGGACAGGAGGCTATAATTCACCCCTCCACTTT. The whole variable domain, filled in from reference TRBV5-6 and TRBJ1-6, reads DAGVTQSPTHLIKTRGQQVTLRCSPKSGHDTVSWYQQALGQGPQFIFQYYEEEERQRGNFPDRFSGHQFPNYSSELNVNALLLGDSALYLCASSGTGGYNSPLHFGNGTRLTVT.

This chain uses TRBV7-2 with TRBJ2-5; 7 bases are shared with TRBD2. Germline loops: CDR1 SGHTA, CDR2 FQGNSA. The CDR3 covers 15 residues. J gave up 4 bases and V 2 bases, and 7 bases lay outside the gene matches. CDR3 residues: CASSLMGTGGETQYF. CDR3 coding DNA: TGTGCCAGCAGCTTAATGGGAACGGGAGGAGAGACCCAGTACTTC.

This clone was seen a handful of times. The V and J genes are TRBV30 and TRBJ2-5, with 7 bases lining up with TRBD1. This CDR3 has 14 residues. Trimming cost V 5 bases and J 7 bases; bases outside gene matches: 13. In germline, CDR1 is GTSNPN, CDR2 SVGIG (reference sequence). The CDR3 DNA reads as TGTGCCTGGGGACAGGAGATGGGAATGGCGACCCAGTACTTC. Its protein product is CAWGQEMGMATQYF.

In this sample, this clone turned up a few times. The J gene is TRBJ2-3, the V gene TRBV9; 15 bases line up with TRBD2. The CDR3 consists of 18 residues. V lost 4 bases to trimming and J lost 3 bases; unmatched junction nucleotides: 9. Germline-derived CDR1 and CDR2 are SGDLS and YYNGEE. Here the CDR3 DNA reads TGTGCCAGCAGCTACGGACTAGCGGGGGGGCAGCGGACAGATACGCAGTATTTT. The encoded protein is CASSYGLAGGQRTDTQYF.